This TCR beta chain was sequenced during a study of shared clonotypes between healthy human individuals. At the level of the study: Donors had three CD4 naive, three CD4 memory, two CD8 naive and one CD8 memory plate apiece.

Germline V gene lookup returns CDR1 SGHAT and CDR2 FQDESV (reference sequence). This CDR3 has 17 residues. J was trimmed by 0 bases and V by 5 bases; bases with no gene match: 9. Turning to this clone: Its antigen is still unknown.

Study results and limitations: Larger richness was generally estimated for naive than memory subsets. Shared across four donors were roughly 5.3% of the naive CD4 clonotypes.

Libraries were prepared by immunoSEQ multiplex PCR; TCRdb keeps only in-frame clonotypes and omits some of them. The sample records some 2.1 million clones, about 95% being singletons. The TCR comes from a young man in good health. Sequenced material: naive CD4+ T cells sorted from blood. Subset denoted: CD45RA+ positively selected. The chain carries TRBV11-1 and TRBJ1-3; 8 bases line up with TRBD1. For the CDR3, the DNA is TGTGCCAGCAGCCCGGGACAGGCCACAAGCTCTGGAAACACCATATATTTT. Its translation: CASSPGQATSSGNTIYF.